The 17 T cell receptor beta chains given below trace back to one sample, sequenced in a study of T cells in Graves' hyperthyroidism and ophthalmopathy (dated by TCRdb to the late 2010s). The library was prepared using multiplex PCR. TCRdb lists the instrument as Illumina HiSeq 2000. TCR beta CDR3 regions were amplified from RNA transcripts. The TCR CDR3 was subjected to a first round of RT-PCR using the HTBI primer set and the Qiagen OneStep RT-PCR kit. TCRdb handled the public reads itself, with Q25 trimming in fastp and clone calling in MiXCR, and kept productive beta chains. Rows are combined by CDR3 protein, so each entry shows the most common genes and DNA. The sample table contains some 510,000 distinct CDR3 sequences; only one count was recorded for about 45% of them. About 7.8% of the sample is taken by the ten largest. Sample: peripheral blood or thyroid tissue (not recorded which). The receptors were sampled from a woman aged 18 to 35 with Graves' hyperthyroidism. Donor details come from another sample of the same person, matched by shared clones.

The rearrangement uses TRBV10-2 and TRBJ2-5; 10 positions match TRBD2. CDR3 length equals 22 residues. After removal of 6 bases from V and 0 bases from J, the junction contained 25 bases not matched to a gene. Germline V lookup: CDR1 WSHSY, CDR2 SAAADI. CDR3 loop: CASRSSSRGLAARSFDQETQYF. The CDR3, as DNA: TGCGCCAGCAGGTCTAGCAGTCGCGGACTAGCGGCCCGTTCGTTCGACCAAGAGACCCAGTACTTC.

This clonotype was seen a handful of times. The chain carries TRBV5-1 and TRBJ2-7; unclear D gene. V was cut by 6 bases and J by 0 bases, with 10 bases left in between. From germline, CDR1 is SGHRS and CDR2 YFSETQ. There are 13 residues in the CDR3. CDR3 protein: CASNDVSSYEQYF. The CDR3 region has the DNA TGCGCCAGCAATGACGTGAGCTCCTACGAGCAGTACTTC.

V usage is TRBV15 and J usage is TRBJ2-2, with 8 positions matching TRBD2. CDR3 length: 15 residues. The V segment lost 6 bases and the J segment 3 bases; nucleotides outside the gene matches: 6. Germline V lookup: CDR1 LNHNV, CDR2 YYDKDF (reference sequence). CDR3 in DNA: TGTGCCACCAGAGTTGAGCGGGGGTACACCGGGGAGCTGTTTTTT. It encodes CATRVERGYTGELFF.

This clonotype was recorded a few times. The gene calls are TRBV14 and TRBJ2-7; D possibly corresponds to TRBD2 (6 bases). The germline CDR1 and CDR2 sequences are SGHDN and FVKESK. CDR3 length: 19 amino acids. The V and J ends lost 4 bases and 3 bases respectively, with 28 bases between them. The CDR3 loop reads CASSPYVAVDRLTNYEQYF. The DNA of the CDR3 is TGTGCCAGCAGCCCCTATGTAGCGGTAGACCGACTAACTAACTACGAGCAGTACTTC.

The J gene is TRBJ2-2, the V gene TRBV7-3, with TRBD1 as a possible D gene (5 bases). Germline V gives CDR1 SGHTA, CDR2 FQGTGA. V dropped 4 bases and J dropped 6 bases, with 9 bases sitting between them. This CDR3 has 13 residues. The CDR3 bases are TGTGCCAGCAGCTCAGGGTTATCCGGGGAGCTGTTTTTT. Its translation is CASSSGLSGELFF.

Note on this clonotype: At one boundary the junction diverges from the germline segment, which might be a read error. The V call is TRBV11-1, the J call TRBJ1-1, with unresolved D. The CDR3 spans 13 residues. Germline V gene lookup returns CDR1 SGHAT and CDR2 FQDESV (reference sequence). In nucleotides, the CDR3 is TGTGCCAGCGGCACAACACCGCGTACTGAAGCTCTCTTT. It translates to CASGTTPRTEALF.

The count of this clonotype is one. The chain carries TRBV20-1 and TRBJ2-7, with 14 bases aligning to TRBD2. The J segment lost 3 bases and the V segment lost 3 bases, leaving 7 bases of the junction unmatched. CDR1 is DFQATT, CDR2 SNEGSKA, per germline (reference sequence). The CDR3 extends over 16 amino acids. CDR3 bases: TGCAGTGCTAGCGGGACTAGCGGGAGAAGGGACTACGAGCAGTACTTC. This encodes CSASGTSGRRDYEQYF.

This chain uses TRBV7-9 with TRBJ2-5; D remains unclear. The V gene lost 5 bases and the J gene lost 9 bases, with 16 bases spanning the gap. Germline CDR1 and CDR2: SEHNR and FQNEAQ (reference sequence). The CDR3 is 13 amino acids. The CDR3 protein is CASSRNSNQPQYF. CDR3 coding DNA: TGTGCCAGCAGCCGTAACAGCAATCAGCCCCAGTACTTC. The whole variable domain, filled in from reference TRBV7-9 and TRBJ2-5, reads DTGVSQNPRHKITKRGQNVTFRCDPISEHNRLYWYRQTLGQGPEFLTYFQNEAQLEKSRLLSDRFSAERPKGSFSTLEIQRTEQGDSAMYLCASSRNSNQPQYFGPGTRLLVL.

This clonotype was seen more than once but under ten times. DNA for the CDR3: TGTGCCAGCCTCCGAGGACATTCCCCAAGAGAGACCCAGTACTTC. The encoded protein is CASLRGHSPRETQYF. This chain joins TRBV2 and TRBJ2-5; weak D call: TRBD1 (5 bases). V was pared by 8 bases and J by 4 bases, with 20 bases between. CDR1 and CDR2 from the germline V gene are SNHLY and FYNNEI. There are 15 residues in the CDR3.

Points on this clonotype: The germline gene is not matched at one end of the junction; a read error may be the cause. The chain employs TRBV7-6 and TRBJ1-2, with 9 positions matching TRBD1. Germline values: CDR1 SGHVS, CDR2 FNYEAQ. The CDR3 sequence is 15 residues long. The CDR3 here is CASSLETGGAYGHTF. CDR3 sequence (DNA): TGTGCCAGCAGCTTAGAAACAGGGGGCGCCTATGGCCACACCTTC.

This clonotype has at least ten counts. The V and J genes are TRBV24-1 and TRBJ1-1; D call uncertain. Trimming took off 3 bases at V and 5 bases at J, with 12 bases between the two ends. The germline V gene encodes CDR1 KGHDR and CDR2 SFDVKD. CDR3 length equals 14 residues. The CDR3 protein is CATSDEDNGTEAFF. The CDR3, as DNA: TGTGCCACCAGTGATGAAGACAATGGAACTGAAGCTTTCTTT.

The CDR3, as DNA: TGTGCCAGCAGCTTAGATCTGCGATTTTTAGGGGAGACCCAGTACTTC. This encodes CASSLDLRFLGETQYF. The chain joins TRBV7-9 to TRBJ2-5, with D hard to call. This CDR3 contains 16 residues. CDR1 is SEHNR, CDR2 FQNEAQ, per germline (reference sequence). V was shortened by 1 base and J by 5 bases, with 17 bases between the two germline ends.

This clonotype was counted a single time. This chain joins TRBV5-1 and TRBJ1-5, with D tentatively TRBD1 (5 bases). The ends were cut back, 4 bases at V and 6 bases at J, with 17 bases in the middle. Per the germline V gene, CDR1 is SGHRS and CDR2 is YFSETQ. The CDR3 totals 15 residues. The CDR3 sequence is CASSLGQGSGQPQHF. The DNA of the CDR3 is TGCGCCAGCAGCCTGGGGCAAGGGTCGGGTCAGCCCCAGCATTTT.

Ten or more counts support this clonotype. This chain uses TRBV14 with TRBJ1-2; no reliable D call. There are 13 residues in the CDR3. Trimming removed 2 bases at V and 5 bases at J, with 9 bases between. Germline V lookup: CDR1 SGHDN, CDR2 FVKESK. CDR3 sequence reads: CASSQLNMYGYTF. In nucleotides, the CDR3 is TGTGCCAGCAGCCAACTCAACATGTATGGCTACACCTTC.

This clonotype occurred a few times. V and J are TRBV25-1 and TRBJ1-2, with D perhaps TRBD1 (5 bases). The CDR3 contains 15 residues. Per the germline V gene, CDR1 is MGHDK and CDR2 is SYGVNS. Trimming took 4 bases from V and 2 from J, leaving 14 bases between them. CDR3 residues: CASSAGGTPNYGYTF. The CDR3 bases are TGTGCCAGCAGTGCGGGGGGTACGCCCAACTATGGCTACACCTTC.

This clonotype was seen ten or more times. The chain is built from TRBV19 and TRBJ2-7; no definite D call. The CDR3 has 11 amino acids. V lost 9 bases, J lost 7 bases, and 13 bases lay in between. CDR1 LNHDA and CDR2 SQIVND come from the germline V gene (reference sequence). The CDR3 DNA sequence: TGTGCCAGCAGCCGGTCTGGGGAGCAGTACTTC. It translates to CASSRSGEQYF.

A note on this clonotype: An end of the junction does not agree with germline; a read error may underlie this. The chain uses TRBV19 and TRBJ1-2; TRBD1 matches at 8 bases. The CDR3 is made up of 13 amino acids. From germline, CDR1 is LNHDA and CDR2 SQIVND (reference sequence). CDR3 DNA: TGTGCCAGTAGTATGGACAGGGCCTATGGCCACACCTTC. This codes for CASSMDRAYGHTF.